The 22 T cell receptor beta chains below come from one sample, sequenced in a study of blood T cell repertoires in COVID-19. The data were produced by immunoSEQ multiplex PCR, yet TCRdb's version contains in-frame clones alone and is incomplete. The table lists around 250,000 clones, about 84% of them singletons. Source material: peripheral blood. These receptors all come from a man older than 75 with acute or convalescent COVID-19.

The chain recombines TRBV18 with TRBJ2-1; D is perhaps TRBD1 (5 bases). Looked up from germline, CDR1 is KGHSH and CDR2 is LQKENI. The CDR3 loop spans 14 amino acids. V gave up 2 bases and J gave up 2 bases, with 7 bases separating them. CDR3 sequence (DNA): TGTGCCAGCTCACCATTGGGGCCCTACAATGAGCAGTTCTTC. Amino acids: CASSPLGPYNEQFF.

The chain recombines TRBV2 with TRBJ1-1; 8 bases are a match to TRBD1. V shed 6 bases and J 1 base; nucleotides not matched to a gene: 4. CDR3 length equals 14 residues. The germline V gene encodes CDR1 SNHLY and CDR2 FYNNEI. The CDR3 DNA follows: TGTGCCAGCAGGGTCGACAGGGGGAACACTGAAGCTTTCTTT. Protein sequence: CASRVDRGNTEAFF. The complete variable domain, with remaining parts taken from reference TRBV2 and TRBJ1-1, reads EPEVTQTPSHQVTQMGQEVILRCVPISNHLYFYWYRQILGQKVEFLVSFYNNEISEKSEIFDDQFSVERPDGSNFTLKIRSTKLEDSAMYFCASRVDRGNTEAFFGQGTRLTVV.

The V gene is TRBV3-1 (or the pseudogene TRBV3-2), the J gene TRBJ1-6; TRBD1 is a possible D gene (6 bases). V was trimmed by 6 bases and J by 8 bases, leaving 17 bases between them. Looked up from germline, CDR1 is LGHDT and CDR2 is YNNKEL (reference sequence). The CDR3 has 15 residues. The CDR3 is CASSKAQGPDSPLHF. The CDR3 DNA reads TGTGCCAGCAGTAAAGCTCAGGGGCCGGATTCACCCCTCCACTTT.

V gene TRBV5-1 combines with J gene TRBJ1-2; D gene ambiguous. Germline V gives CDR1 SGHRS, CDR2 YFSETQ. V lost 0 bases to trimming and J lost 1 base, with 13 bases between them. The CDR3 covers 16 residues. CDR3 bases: TGCGCCAGCAGCTTGGCCTTCTCCGGCGGTAACTATGGCTACACCTTC. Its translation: CASSLAFSGGNYGYTF.

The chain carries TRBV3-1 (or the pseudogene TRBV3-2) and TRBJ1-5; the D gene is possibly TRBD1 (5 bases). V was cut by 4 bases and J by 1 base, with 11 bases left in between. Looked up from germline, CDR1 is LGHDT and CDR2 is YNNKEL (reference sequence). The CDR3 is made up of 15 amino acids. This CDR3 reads CASSLGGLSNQPQHF. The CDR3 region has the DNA TGTGCCAGCAGCCTTGGGGGGTTGAGCAATCAGCCCCAGCATTTT.

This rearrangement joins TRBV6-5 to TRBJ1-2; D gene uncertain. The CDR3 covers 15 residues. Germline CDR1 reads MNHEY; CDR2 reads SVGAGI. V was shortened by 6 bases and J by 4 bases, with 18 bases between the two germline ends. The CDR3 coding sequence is TGTGCCAGCAGCAGCTCGTGGCAGGAGGTCTATGGCTACACCTTC. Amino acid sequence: CASSSSWQEVYGYTF.

This CDR3 is CSVGPPGGATGELFF. In DNA, the CDR3 is TGCAGCGTTGGCCCACCGGGGGGCGCCACCGGGGAGCTGTTTTTT. V gene TRBV29-1 combines with J gene TRBJ2-2, with a weak D call TRBD2 (7 bases). The V and J ends lost 4 bases and 4 bases respectively, with 16 bases between them. There are 15 residues in the CDR3. Germline assignment: CDR1 SQVTM and CDR2 ANQGSEA.

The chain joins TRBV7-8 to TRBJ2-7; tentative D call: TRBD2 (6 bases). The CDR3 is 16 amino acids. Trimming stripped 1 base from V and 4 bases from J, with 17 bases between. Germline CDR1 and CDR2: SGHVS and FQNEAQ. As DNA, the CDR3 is TGTGCCAGCAGCTTAGACTGGGGACTTAATGGTTACGAGCAGTACTTC. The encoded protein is CASSLDWGLNGYEQYF.

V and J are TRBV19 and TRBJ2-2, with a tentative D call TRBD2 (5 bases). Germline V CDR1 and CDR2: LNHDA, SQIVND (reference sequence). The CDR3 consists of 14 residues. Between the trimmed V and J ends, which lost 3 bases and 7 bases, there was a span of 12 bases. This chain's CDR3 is CASSIRGVIGELFF. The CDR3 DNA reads TGTGCCAGTAGTATTCGGGGTGTCATCGGGGAGCTGTTTTTT.

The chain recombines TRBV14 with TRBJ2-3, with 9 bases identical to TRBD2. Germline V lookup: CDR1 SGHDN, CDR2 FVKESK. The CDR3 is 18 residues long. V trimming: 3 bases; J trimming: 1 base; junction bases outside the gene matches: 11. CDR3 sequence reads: CASSQHPGGGVGTDTQYF. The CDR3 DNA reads TGTGCCAGCAGCCAGCACCCGGGCGGGGGGGTCGGCACAGATACGCAGTATTTT.

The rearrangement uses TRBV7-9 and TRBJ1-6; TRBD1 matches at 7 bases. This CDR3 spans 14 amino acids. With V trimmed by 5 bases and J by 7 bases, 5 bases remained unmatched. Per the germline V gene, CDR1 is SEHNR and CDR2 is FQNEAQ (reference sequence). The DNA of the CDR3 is TGTGCCAGCAGCCCCGGGACAGAAAATTCACCCCTCCACTTT. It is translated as CASSPGTENSPLHF. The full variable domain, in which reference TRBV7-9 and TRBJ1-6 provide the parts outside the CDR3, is DTGVSQNPRHKITKRGQNVTFRCDPISEHNRLYWYRQTLGQGPEFLTYFQNEAQLEKSRLLSDRFSAERPKGSFSTLEIQRTEQGDSAMYLCASSPGTENSPLHFGNGTRLTVT.

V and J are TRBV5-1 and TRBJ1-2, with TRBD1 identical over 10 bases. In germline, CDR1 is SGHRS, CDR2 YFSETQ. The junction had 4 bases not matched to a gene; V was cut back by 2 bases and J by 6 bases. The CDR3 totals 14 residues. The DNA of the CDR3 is TGCGCCAGCAGCTTCGGGGACAGGGGACATGGCTACACCTTC. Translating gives CASSFGDRGHGYTF.

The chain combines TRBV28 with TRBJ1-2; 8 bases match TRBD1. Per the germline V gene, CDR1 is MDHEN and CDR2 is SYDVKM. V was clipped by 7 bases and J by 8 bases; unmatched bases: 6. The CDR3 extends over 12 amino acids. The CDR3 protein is CASTDRGGGYTF. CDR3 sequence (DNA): TGTGCCAGCACCGACAGGGGTGGAGGCTACACCTTC.

The CDR3 sequence: CASSLGWGGGQPQHF. The CDR3 nucleotides are TGTGCCAGCAGCTTGGGGTGGGGAGGCGGCCAGCCCCAGCATTTT. The chain links TRBV5-8 to TRBJ1-5; no clear D gene. There are 15 residues in the CDR3. V lost 0 bases and J lost 7, with 14 bases in between. In germline, CDR1 is SGHTS, CDR2 YDEGEE.

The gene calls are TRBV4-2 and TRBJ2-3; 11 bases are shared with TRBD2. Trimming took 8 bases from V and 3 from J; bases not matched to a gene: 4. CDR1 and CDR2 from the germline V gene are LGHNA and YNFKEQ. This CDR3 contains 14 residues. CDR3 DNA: TGTGCCAGCGGACTAGCGGGTAGGACAGATACGCAGTATTTT. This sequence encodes CASGLAGRTDTQYF.

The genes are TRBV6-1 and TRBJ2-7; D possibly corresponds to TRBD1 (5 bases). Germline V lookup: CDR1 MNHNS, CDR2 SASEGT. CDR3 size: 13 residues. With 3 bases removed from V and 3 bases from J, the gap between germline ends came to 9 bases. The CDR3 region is CASSDHRGYEQYF. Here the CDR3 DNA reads TGTGCCAGCAGTGATCATAGGGGCTACGAGCAGTACTTC.

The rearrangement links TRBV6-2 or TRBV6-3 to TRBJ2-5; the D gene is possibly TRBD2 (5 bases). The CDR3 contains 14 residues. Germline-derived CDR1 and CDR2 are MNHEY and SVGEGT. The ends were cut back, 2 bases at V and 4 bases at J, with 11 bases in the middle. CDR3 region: CASSYLRTPETQYF. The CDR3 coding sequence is TGTGCCAGCAGTTACCTGAGGACTCCAGAGACCCAGTACTTC.

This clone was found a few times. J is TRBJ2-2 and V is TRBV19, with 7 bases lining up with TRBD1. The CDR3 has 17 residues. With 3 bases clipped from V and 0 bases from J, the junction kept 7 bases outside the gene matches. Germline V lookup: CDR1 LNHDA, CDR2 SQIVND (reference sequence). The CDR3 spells CASSIMSGTANTGELFF. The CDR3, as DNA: TGTGCCAGTAGTATTATGAGTGGGACAGCGAACACCGGGGAGCTGTTTTTT.

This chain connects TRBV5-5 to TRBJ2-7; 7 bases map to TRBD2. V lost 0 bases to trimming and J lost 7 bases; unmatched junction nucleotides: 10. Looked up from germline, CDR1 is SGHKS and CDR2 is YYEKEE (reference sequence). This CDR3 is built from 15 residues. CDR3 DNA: TGTGCCAGCAGCTTGGTGGGAGGGACCCCTGGGGAGCAGTACTTC. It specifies CASSLVGGTPGEQYF.

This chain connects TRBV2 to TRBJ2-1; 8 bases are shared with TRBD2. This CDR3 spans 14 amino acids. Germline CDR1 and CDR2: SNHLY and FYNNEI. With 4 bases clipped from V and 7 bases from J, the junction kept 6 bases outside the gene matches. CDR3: CASSAELAVNEQFF. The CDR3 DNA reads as TGTGCCAGCAGTGCGGAACTAGCGGTAAATGAGCAGTTCTTC.

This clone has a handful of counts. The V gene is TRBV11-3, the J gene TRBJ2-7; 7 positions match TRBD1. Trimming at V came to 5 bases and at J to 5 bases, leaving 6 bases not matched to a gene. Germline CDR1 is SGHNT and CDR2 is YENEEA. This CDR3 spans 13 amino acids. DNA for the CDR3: TGTGCCAGCAGCCAGACAGGGCTCCACGAGCAGTACTTC. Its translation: CASSQTGLHEQYF. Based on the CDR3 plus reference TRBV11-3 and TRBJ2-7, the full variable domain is EAGVVQSPRYKIIEKKQPVAFWCNPISGHNTLYWYLQNLGQGPELLIRYENEEAVDDSQLPKDRFSAERLKGVDSTLKIQPAELGDSAVYLCASSQTGLHEQYFGPGTRLTVT.

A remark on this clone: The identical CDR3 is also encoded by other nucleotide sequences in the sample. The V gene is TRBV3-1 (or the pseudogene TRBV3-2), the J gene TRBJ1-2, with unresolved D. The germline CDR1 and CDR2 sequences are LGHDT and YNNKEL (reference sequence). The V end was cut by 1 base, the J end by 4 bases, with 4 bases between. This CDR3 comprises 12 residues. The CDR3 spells CASSQAGYGYTF. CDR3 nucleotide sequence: TGTGCCAGCAGCCAAGCGGGCTATGGCTACACCTTC.